Here is one TCR beta chain with its context. Its antigen is currently not known. Base qualities are not recorded, but no much larger clone differs from it by a single base. Sample time point, as interpreted from the label and publication: baseline before first vaccination. The vaccinee samples were drawn from two UK trials, COV001 and COV002, one of which was a single-blind randomized controlled phase 2/3 trial testing AZD1222 (ChAdOx1 nCoV-19) in healthy adults. For TCRbeta chain sequencing, PBMC samples were collected from trial participants at day 0 and at day 28 after the second dose. This entry comes from a study of T cell responses to AZD1222 COVID-19 vaccine (dated by TCRdb to 2020 to 2023). For context, the study as a whole: Because spike-specific TCR depth and breadth did not differ between the two schedules, AZD1222 recipients who got a second dose at roughly 4 weeks were pooled with those who got a second dose at roughly 12 weeks. A total of about 250 trial participants underwent TCR sequencing, of whom 200 to 220 had received two doses of AZD1222 and roughly 26 had received two doses of the MenACWY control vaccine. Trial participants were enrolled by age into 18-55, 56-69 and 70-plus year subgroups, with roughly 150, 30 and 60 TCR-sequenced participants respectively.

The CDR3 regions of human TCRbeta chains were analyzed by immunosequencing. On the study's bioinformatics: Repertoire TCRs were matched against a reference library of SARS-CoV-2-specific TCRs generated with the MIRA antigen-specificity platform. Breadth was defined as the fraction of unique TCRs that were SARS-CoV-2-associated, and depth was defined as the fraction of total T cells that were SARS-CoV-2-associated. Using the MIRA data, each spike-specific TCR was assigned both to the spike region to which the TCR was reactive and to a CD4 or CD8 class. Log10-transformed breadth and depth values were compared by one-way ANOVA with Sidak's multiple comparisons tests. The immuneACCESS repertoire file appears here via TCRdb, limited to in-frame rearrangements. These files lack a portion of the clones; in checked studies, under half of the deficit traces to unresolved V genes, and the cause of the others is not known. That table supplies the V and J calls and clone size; D and trimming were determined from the DNA. This sample gives under 150,000 clones in total; 70% to 90% of them show up just once. The top ten hold about 6% of the sample.

CDR1 and CDR2 are read off the germline V gene (reference sequence) as GTSNPN and SVGIG. V and J lose 3 bases and 8 bases, and a span of 13 bases separates them. Taken from cysteine to phenylalanine, the CDR3 has 12 residues. Only the CDR3 DNA is retained, 36 bases long and in frame from the first base. What the study reported, not specific to this receptor: Conclusions about previously exposed vaccinees are limited because only six or seven AZD1222 recipients were SARS-CoV-2 seropositive at baseline. Nearly half of unique spike-specific TCRs reportedly recognized epitopes outside regions mutated in the B.1.351 and B.1.1.7 variants. After two AZD1222 doses, both the breadth and the depth of spike-specific TCRs were significantly higher than at day 0 and than in MenACWY recipients. The 56-69-year group was small, and its depth increase did not reach significance, likely because of low power. Participants were mostly white British, with more females than males. The authors suggested clonal diversity may have been underestimated. No day 14 peak-response samples were available, so repertoires were characterized only after the peak T cell response. Vaccine-associated CD4 TCRs spanned the whole spike protein, with dominant responses in regions 160-218 and 743-854.

The clonotype comes from an adult in good health. The chain couples TRBV30 to TRBJ1-1; TRBD1 is a possible D gene, resting on 6 matching bases. Sample: peripheral blood, taken on day 0 of AZD1222 vaccination. The DNA sequence follows: TGTGCCTGGAGCAATAACAGGGAGGAAGCTTTCTTT. Its amino acids are CAWSNNREEAFF.